This TCR beta chain was retrieved from a study of PD-1 and CTLA-4 blockade in melanoma. Germline CDR1 is MRHNA and CDR2 is SNTAGT. The CDR3 loop spans 17 amino acids. Trimming removed 6 bases at V and 3 bases at J, with 21 bases between. The method was immunoSEQ multiplex PCR; TCRdb's version includes in-frame clones alone and lacks a portion of them. Of some 30,000 clones in the sample, around 90% were seen once. The genes are TRBV6-4 and TRBJ2-1; D is possibly TRBD2 (6 bases). The sample here was CD8+ T cells from peripheral blood, taken from a patient given anti-PD-1 treatment. The TCR sequence derives from a human donor with melanoma. DNA of the CDR3: TGTGCCAGCAGATTACCACCGTGGGGGGAATGCTACAATGAGCAGTTCTTC. It codes for CASRLPPWGECYNEQFF.